This TCR beta chain was recovered during a study of blood T cells in healthy people across ages. About the study: Every two T cells gave about one barcoded beta molecule via template switching. Study outcomes and limitations: A strong correlation was seen between TCR beta diversity and naive T cell percentage.

A second PCR of roughly 7 to 11 cycles used a sample-barcoded 5' primer and a J-beta primer mix. Through a template-switch adaptor with 12 random nucleotides, each cDNA molecule received a tag. TCRdb passed the 5' RACE reads through MiXCR, listing each CDR3 protein once. The repertoire holds about 1.8 million distinct CDR3 sequences, about 50% seen once, with roughly 2.1% in the top ten. CDR1 SGHDN and CDR2 FVKESK come from the germline V gene. The CDR3 sequence is 15 residues long. Trimming removed 0 bases from V and 3 bases from J, with 12 bases in between. This clonotype was seen a handful of times. Its cognate antigen is unknown. Donors were healthy Caucasian individuals from Russia aged roughly 6 to 90.

This TCR derives from a middle-aged woman in good health. Sample: blood. V is TRBV14 and J is TRBJ2-7; D is possibly TRBD1 (6 bases). For the CDR3, the DNA is TGTGCCAGCAGCCAAGACCCGGGACAAGACTACGAGCAGTACTTC. Its translation is CASSQDPGQDYEQYF. The variable domain in full, completed from reference TRBV14 and TRBJ2-7, reads EAGVTQFPSHSVIEKGQTVTLRCDPISGHDNLYWYRRVMGKEIKFLLHFVKESKQDESGMPNNRFLAERTGGTYSTLKVQPAELEDSGVYFCASSQDPGQDYEQYFGPGTRLTVT.